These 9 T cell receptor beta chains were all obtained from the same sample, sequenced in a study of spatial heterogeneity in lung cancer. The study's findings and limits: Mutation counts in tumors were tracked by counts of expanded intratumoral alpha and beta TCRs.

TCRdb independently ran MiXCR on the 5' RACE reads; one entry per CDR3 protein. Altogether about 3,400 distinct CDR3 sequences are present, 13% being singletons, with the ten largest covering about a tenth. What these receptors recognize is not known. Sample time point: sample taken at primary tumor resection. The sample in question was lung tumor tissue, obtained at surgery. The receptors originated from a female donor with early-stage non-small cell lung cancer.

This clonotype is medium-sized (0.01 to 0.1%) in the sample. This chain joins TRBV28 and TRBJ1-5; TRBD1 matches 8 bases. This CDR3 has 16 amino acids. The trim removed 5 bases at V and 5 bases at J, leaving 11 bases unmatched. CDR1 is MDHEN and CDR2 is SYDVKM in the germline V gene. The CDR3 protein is CASSTFPGTGDQPQHF. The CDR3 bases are TGTGCCAGCAGTACTTTTCCCGGGACAGGCGATCAGCCCCAGCATTTT.

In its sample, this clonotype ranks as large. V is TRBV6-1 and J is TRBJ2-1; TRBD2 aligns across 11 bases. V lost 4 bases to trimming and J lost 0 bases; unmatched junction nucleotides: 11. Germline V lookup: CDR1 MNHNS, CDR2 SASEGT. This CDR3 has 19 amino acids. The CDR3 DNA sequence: TGTGCCAGCAGTGGGATAGGACTAGCGGGTAGTAGCTCCTACAATGAGCAGTTCTTC. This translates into CASSGIGLAGSSSYNEQFF.

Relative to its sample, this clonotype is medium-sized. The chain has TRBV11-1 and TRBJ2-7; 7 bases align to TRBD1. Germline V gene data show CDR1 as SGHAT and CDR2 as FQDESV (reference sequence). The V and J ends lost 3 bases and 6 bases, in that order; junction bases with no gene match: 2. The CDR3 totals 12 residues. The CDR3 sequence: CASSFSGGEQYF. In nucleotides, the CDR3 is TGTGCCAGCAGCTTCTCAGGGGGCGAGCAGTACTTC.

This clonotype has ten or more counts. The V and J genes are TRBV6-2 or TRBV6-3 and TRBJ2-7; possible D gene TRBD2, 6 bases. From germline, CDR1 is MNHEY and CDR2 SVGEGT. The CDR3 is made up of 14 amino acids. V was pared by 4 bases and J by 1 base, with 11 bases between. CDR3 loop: CASSSAGGSYEQYF. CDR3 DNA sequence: TGTGCCAGCAGTTCGGCCGGGGGATCCTACGAGCAGTACTTC.

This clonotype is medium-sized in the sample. DNA of the CDR3: TGCAGTGCTAGAGTGGAGTTCGCCGGGGAGCTGTTTTTT. Translation: CSARVEFAGELFF. The chain combines TRBV20-1 with TRBJ2-2, with no clear D. Per the germline V gene, CDR1 is DFQATT and CDR2 is SNEGSKA (reference sequence). V was trimmed by 1 base and J by 6 bases, leaving 9 bases between them. This CDR3 comprises 13 residues.

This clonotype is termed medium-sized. CDR3 protein: CASSLTDYLHEQYF. CDR3 bases: TGTGCCAGCAGCCTGACGGACTACCTTCACGAGCAGTACTTC. The J gene is TRBJ2-7, the V gene TRBV3-1, with D possibly matching TRBD2 (6 bases). There are 14 residues in the CDR3. The germline V gene has CDR1 LGHDT and CDR2 YNNKEL (reference sequence). The V end lost 4 bases, the J end lost 5 bases, and 15 bases lay between the germline ends.

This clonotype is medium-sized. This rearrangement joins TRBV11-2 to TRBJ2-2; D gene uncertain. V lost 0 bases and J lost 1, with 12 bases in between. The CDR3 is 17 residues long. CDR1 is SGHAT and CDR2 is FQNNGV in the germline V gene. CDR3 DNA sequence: TGTGCCAGCAGCTTAGATTACCACTCAAAGAACACCGGGGAGCTGTTTTTT. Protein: CASSLDYHSKNTGELFF.

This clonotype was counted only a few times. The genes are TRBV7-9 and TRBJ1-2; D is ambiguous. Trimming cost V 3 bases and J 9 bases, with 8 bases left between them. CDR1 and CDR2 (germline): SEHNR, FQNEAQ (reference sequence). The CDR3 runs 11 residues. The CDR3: CASSLGPSYTF. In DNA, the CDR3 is TGTGCCAGCAGCTTGGGCCCTAGCTACACCTTC.

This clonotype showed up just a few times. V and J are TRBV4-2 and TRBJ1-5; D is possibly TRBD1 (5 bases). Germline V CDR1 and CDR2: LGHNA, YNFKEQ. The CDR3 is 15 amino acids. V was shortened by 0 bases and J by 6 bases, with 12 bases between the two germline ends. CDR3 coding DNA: TGTGCCAGCAGCCAAGAAGGGGAGGCGGGTCAGCCCCAGCATTTT. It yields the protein CASSQEGEAGQPQHF.